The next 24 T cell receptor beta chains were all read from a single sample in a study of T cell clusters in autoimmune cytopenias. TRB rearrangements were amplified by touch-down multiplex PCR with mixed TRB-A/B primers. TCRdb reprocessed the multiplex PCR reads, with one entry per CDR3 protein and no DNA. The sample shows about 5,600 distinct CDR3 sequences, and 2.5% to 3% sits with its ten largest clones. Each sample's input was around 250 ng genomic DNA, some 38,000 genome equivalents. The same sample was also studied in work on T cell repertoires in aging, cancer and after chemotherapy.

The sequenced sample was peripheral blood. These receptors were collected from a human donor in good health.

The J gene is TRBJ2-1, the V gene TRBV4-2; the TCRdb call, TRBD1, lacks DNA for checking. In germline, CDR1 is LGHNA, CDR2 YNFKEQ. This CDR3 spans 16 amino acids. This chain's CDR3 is CASSPGDGGDYNEQFF.

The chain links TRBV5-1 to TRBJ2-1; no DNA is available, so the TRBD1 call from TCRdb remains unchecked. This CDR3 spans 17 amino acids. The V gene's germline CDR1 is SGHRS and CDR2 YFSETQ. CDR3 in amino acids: CASSSGAQGATLNEQFF.

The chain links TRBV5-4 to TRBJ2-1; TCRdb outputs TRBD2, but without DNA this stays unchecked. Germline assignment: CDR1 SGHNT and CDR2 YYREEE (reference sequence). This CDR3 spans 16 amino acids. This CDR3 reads CASSLDAGASGNEQFF.

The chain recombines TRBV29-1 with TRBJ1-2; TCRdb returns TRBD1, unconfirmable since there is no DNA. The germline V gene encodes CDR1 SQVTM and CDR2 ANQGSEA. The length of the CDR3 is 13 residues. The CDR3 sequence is CSVSLQQGGGYTF. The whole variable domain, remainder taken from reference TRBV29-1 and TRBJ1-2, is SAVISQKPSRDICQRGTSLTIQCQVDSQVTMMFWYRQQPGQSLTLIATANQGSEATYESGFVIDKFPISRPNLTFSTLTVSNMSPEDSSIYLCSVSLQQGGGYTFGSGTRLTVV.

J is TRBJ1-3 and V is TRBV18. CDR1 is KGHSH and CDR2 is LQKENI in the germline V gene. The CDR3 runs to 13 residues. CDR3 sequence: CASSQDSGNTIYF.

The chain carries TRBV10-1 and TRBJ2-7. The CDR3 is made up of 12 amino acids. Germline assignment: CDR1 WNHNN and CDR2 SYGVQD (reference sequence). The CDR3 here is CASSADLYEQYF.

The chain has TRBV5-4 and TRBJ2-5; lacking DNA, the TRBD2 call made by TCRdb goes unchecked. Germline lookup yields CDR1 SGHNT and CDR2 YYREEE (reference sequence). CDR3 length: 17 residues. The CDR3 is CASSLPRLAGGQETQYF.

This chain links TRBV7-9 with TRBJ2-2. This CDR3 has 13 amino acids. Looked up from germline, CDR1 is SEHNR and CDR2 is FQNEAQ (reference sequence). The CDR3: CASSLSDTGELFF.

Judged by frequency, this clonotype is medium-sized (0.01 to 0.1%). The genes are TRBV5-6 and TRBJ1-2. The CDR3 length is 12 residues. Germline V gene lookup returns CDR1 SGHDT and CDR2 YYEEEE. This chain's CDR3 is CAREGGVHGYTF.

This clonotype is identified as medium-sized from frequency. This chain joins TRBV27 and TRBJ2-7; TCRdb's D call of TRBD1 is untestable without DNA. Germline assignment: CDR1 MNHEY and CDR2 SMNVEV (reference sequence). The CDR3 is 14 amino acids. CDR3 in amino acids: CASSSAGQGNEQYF.

The CDR3 reads CASSLGGGSSGANVLTF. The chain is built from TRBV7-2 and TRBJ2-6; the TCRdb D gene call, TRBD1, has no DNA to confirm it. This CDR3 spans 17 amino acids. Germline V gene lookup returns CDR1 SGHTA and CDR2 FQGNSA.

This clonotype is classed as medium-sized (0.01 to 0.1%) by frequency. This CDR3 is CASRPGNSPLHF. The chain is built from TRBV6-2 or TRBV6-3 and TRBJ1-6. Germline V gene sequence: CDR1 MNHEY, CDR2 SVGEGT. This CDR3 comprises 12 residues.

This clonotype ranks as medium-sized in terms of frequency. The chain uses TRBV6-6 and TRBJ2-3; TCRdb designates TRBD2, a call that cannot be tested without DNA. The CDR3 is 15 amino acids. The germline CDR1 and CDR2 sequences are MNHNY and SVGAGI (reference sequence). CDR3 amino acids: CASSPLAGNTDTQYF.

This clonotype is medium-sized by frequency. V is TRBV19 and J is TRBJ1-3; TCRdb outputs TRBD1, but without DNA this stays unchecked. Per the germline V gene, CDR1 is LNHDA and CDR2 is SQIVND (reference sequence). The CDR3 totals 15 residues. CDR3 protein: CASSAPRWAGNTIYF.

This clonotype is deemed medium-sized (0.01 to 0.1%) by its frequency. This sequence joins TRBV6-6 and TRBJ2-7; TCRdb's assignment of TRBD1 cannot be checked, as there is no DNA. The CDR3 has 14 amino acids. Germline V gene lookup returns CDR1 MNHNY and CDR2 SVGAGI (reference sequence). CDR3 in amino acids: CASTKTGVANEQYF.

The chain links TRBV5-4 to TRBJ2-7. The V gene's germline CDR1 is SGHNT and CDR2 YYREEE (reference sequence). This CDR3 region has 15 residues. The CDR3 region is CASSLDVSFSYEQYF.

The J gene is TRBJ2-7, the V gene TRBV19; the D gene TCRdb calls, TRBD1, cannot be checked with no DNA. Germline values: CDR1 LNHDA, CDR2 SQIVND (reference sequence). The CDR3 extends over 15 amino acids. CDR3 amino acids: CASSSSGQGAYEQYF.

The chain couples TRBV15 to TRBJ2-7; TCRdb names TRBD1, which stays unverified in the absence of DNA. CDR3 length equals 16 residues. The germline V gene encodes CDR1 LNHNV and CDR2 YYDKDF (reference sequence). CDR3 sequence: CATSRGPGTPSYEQYF.

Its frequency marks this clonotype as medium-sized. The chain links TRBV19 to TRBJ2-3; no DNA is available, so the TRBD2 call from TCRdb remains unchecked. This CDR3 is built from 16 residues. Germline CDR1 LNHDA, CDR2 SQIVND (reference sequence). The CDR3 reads CASSPLAGAVTDTQYF.

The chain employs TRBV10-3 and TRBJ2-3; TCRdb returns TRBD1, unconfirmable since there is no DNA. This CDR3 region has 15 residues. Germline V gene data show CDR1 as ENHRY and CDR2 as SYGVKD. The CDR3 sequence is CAIRSRGGATDTQYF.

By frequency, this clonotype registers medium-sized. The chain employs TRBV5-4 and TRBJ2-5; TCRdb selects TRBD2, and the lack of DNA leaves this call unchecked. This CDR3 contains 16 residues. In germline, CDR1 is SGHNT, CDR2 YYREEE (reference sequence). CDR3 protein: CASRDSLAGGRETQYF.

The CDR3 protein is CASSPATTLNGYEQYF. The chain carries TRBV6-5 and TRBJ2-7. This CDR3 has 16 residues. CDR1 MNHEY and CDR2 SVGAGI come from the germline V gene.

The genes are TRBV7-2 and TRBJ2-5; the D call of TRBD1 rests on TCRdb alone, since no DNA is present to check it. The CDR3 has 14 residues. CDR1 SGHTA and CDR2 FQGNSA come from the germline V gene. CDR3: CASSYRGTGFEQYF. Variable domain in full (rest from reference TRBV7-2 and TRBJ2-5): GAGVSQSPSNKVTEKGKDVELRCDPISGHTALYWYRQSLGQGLEFLIYFQGNSAPDKSGLPSDRFSAERTGGSVSTLTIQRTQQEDSAVYLCASSYRGTGFEQYFGPGTRLLVL.

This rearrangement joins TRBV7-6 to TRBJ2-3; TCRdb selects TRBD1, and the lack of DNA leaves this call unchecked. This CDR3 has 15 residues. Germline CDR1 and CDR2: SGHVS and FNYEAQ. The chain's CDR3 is CASTLRTGGEDTQYF.